This TCR beta chain was profiled in a study of blood T cell repertoires in COVID-19. Study-wide context: From T cells, B-cell-depleted T cells, or PBMCs came the material, which was cDNA or gDNA.

In germline, CDR1 is SGHRS, CDR2 YFSETQ. Between the trimmed V and J ends, which lost 0 bases and 5 bases, there was a span of 12 bases. The CDR3 sequence is 14 residues long. Data came from immunoSEQ multiplex PCR; TCRdb stores just in-frame clones and leaves some out. The table shows 65,000 to 80,000 clones, with approximately 84% occurring only once. Sequencing was done on a sample of peripheral blood. This rearrangement joins TRBV5-1 to TRBJ2-7; D is possibly TRBD2 (5 bases). The source is a human donor in a cohort sampled during active COVID-19. The CDR3 spells CASSLGDKRDEQYF. The CDR3 DNA reads TGCGCCAGCAGCTTGGGGGATAAGAGGGACGAGCAGTACTTC.